The TCR beta chain under discussion was sequenced for a study of PD-L1 blockade in urothelial cancer. Whole-study context: Patients went on atezolizumab in the mid-2010s, receiving 1,200 mg intravenously every 3 weeks. The authors examined blood 3 weeks (second dose) and 6 weeks after treatment start.

Sequencing was performed with immunoSEQ multiplex PCR; in TCRdb, only in-frame clones are kept and a portion is missing. The sample lists 90,000 to 100,000 clones; 90% were seen once. The trim removed 1 base at V and 6 bases at J, leaving 8 bases unmatched. This CDR3 contains 15 residues. Germline CDR1 is LGHNA and CDR2 is YSLEER. The sample's time point: pretreatment peripheral blood. Source: PBMCs, taken around atezolizumab (anti-PD-L1) treatment. This sequence joins TRBV4-3 and TRBJ1-1, with 7 bases identical to TRBD1. The sequence was obtained from a man in his 60s with urothelial cancer. The CDR3 spells CASSQGPDRVAEAFF. In nucleotides, the CDR3 is TGCGCCAGCAGCCAAGGACCCGACAGGGTGGCTGAAGCTTTCTTT.